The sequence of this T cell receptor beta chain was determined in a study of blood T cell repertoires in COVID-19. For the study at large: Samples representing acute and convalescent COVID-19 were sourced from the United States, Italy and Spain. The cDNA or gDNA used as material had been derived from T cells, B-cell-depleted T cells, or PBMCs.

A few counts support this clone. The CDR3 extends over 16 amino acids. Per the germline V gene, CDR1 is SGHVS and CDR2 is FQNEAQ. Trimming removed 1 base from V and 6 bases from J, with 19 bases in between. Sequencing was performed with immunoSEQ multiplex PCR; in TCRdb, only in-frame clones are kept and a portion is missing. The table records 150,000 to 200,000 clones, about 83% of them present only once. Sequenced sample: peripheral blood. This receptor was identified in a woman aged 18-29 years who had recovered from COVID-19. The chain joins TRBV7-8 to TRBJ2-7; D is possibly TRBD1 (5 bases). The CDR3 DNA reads TGTGCCAGCAGCTTAGGAGGAGCCACAGGTAACGGCGAGCAGTACTTC. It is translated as CASSLGGATGNGEQYF.